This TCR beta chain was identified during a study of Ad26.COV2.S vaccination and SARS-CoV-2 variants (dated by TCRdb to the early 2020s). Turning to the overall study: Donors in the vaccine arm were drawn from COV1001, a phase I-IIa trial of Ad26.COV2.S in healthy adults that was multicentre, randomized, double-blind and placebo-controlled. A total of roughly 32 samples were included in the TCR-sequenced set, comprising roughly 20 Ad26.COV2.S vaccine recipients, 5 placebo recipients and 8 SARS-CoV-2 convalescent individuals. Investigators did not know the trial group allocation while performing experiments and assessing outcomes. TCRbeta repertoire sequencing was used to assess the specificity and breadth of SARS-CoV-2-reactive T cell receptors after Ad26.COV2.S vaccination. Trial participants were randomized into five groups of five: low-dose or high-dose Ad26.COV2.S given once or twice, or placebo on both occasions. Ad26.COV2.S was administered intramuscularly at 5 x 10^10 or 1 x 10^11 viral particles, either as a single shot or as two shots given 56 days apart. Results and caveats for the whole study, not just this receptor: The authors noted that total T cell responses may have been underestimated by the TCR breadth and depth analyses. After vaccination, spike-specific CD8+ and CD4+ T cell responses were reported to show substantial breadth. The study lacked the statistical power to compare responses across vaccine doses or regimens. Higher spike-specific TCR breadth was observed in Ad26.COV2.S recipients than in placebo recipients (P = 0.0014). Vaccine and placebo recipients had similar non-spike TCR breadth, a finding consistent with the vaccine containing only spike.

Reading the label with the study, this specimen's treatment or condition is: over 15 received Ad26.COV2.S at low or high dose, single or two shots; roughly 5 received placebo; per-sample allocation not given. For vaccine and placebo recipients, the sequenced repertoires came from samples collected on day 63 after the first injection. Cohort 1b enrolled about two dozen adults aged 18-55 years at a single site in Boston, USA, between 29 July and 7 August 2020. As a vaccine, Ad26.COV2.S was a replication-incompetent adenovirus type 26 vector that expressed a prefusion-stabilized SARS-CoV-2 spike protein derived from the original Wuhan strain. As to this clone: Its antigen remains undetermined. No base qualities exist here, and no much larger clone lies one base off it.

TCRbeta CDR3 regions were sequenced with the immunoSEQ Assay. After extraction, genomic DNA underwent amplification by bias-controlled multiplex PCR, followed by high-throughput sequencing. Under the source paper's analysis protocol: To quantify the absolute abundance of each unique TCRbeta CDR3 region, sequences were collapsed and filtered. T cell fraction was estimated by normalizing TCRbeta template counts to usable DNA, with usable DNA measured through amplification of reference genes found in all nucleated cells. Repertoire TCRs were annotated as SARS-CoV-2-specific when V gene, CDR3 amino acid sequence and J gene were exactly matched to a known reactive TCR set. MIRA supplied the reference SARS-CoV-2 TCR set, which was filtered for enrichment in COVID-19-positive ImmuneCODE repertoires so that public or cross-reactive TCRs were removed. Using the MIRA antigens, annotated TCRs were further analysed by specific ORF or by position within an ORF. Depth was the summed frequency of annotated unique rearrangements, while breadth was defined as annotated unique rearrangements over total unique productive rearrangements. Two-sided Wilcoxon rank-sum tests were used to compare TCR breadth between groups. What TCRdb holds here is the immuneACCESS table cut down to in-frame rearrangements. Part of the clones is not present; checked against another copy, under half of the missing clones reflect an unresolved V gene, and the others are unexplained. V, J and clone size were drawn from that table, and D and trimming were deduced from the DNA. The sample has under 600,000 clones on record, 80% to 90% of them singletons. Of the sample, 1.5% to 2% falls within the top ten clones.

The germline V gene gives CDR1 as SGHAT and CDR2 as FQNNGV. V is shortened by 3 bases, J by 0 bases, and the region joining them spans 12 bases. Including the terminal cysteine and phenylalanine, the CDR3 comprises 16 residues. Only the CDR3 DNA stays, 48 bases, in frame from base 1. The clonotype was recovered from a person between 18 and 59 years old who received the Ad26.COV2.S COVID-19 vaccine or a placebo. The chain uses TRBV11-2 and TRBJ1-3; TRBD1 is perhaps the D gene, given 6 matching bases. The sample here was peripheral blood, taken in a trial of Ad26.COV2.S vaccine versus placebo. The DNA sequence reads TGTGCCAGCAGCTTGCCGGCAGGGGTCTCTGGAAACACCATATATTTT. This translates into CASSLPAGVSGNTIYF. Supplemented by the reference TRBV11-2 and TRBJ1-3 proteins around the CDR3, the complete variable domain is EAGVAQSPRYKIIEKRQSVAFWCNPISGHATLYWYQQILGQGPKLLIQFQNNGVVDDSQLPKDRFSAERLKGVDSTLKIQPAKLEDSAVYLCASSLPAGVSGNTIYFGEGSWLTVV.